These 27 T cell receptor beta chains originate from one sample sequenced in a study of spatial heterogeneity in lung cancer (dated by TCRdb to the late 2010s). Overall study results and their limits: The number of expanded intratumoral alpha and beta TCRs correlated with the tumor nonsynonymous mutation count.

Their antigens are not known. Receptor libraries were prepared by 5' RACE. Data came from a NextSeq 500. TCRdb reanalyzed the raw reads on its own, using fastp at Q25 for trimming and MiXCR for clone calling, and kept in-frame beta chains. One record per CDR3 amino acid sequence lists the most common genes and DNA. Present in this sample are approximately 4,900 distinct CDR3 sequences, 25% to 35% of which were seen just once. The ten biggest clones cover around 24% of the sample. The time point label for this specimen denotes: sample taken at primary tumor resection. The source was lung tumor tissue, collected at surgery. Every receptor here comes from a female donor with early-stage non-small cell lung cancer.

This sequence joins TRBV3-1 and TRBJ1-2; D is unresolved. CDR1 is LGHDT, CDR2 YNNKEL, per germline (reference sequence). V was cut by 0 bases and J by 4 bases, with 3 bases left in between. This CDR3 comprises 12 residues. This chain's CDR3 is CASSQEGYGYTF. As DNA, the CDR3 is TGTGCCAGCAGCCAAGAAGGCTATGGCTACACCTTC.

This clonotype is medium-sized within its sample. The chain uses TRBV27 and TRBJ2-5, with 15 bases that match TRBD2. The CDR3 spans 21 residues. The V segment lost 0 bases and the J segment 1 base; nucleotides outside the gene matches: 12. Germline assignment: CDR1 MNHEY and CDR2 SMNVEV (reference sequence). CDR3 region: CASSLSLMGTSGGPPQETQYF. CDR3 sequence (DNA): TGTGCCAGCAGTTTATCTCTCATGGGGACTAGCGGGGGGCCCCCCCAAGAGACCCAGTACTTC.

The chain is built from TRBV19 and TRBJ2-1; D remains ambiguous. The V gene lost 5 bases and the J gene lost 9 bases, with 8 bases spanning the gap. The CDR3 loop spans 11 amino acids. Germline CDR1 and CDR2: LNHDA and SQIVND (reference sequence). CDR3 sequence: CASSLPGEQFF. CDR3 DNA sequence: TGTGCCAGTAGTCTTCCCGGTGAGCAGTTCTTC.

The chain employs TRBV9 and TRBJ1-2; no firm D call. Between the trimmed V and J ends, which lost 2 bases and 6 bases, there was a span of 17 bases. Germline lookup yields CDR1 SGDLS and CDR2 YYNGEE. This CDR3 spans 15 amino acids. In DNA form, the CDR3 reads TGTGCCAGCAGCGTTATCGGATCGGGCGGAGATGGCTACACCTTC. It translates to CASSVIGSGGDGYTF.

By share, this clonotype counts as medium-sized. This chain links TRBV28 with TRBJ1-5, with D perhaps TRBD1 (6 bases). The CDR3 is made up of 16 amino acids. Trimming cost V 4 bases and J 0 bases, with 13 bases left between them. Germline CDR1 is MDHEN and CDR2 is SYDVKM. CDR3 sequence reads: CASSSQQGFSNQPQHF. Here the CDR3 DNA reads TGTGCCAGCAGTTCCCAGCAGGGGTTTAGCAATCAGCCCCAGCATTTT.

This clonotype appeared a few times. The chain combines TRBV10-3 with TRBJ2-7; D is undetermined. This CDR3 is built from 10 residues. Trimming cost V 9 bases and J 2 bases, with 5 bases left between them. Germline V gene data show CDR1 as ENHRY and CDR2 as SYGVKD. The CDR3 reads CAIGTYEQYF. The CDR3 nucleotides read TGTGCCATTGGTACCTACGAGCAGTACTTC.

This clonotype was recorded many times. V is TRBV6-2 or TRBV6-3 and J is TRBJ1-1; D is perhaps TRBD1 (5 bases). V was pared by 8 bases and J by 1 base, with 14 bases between. Germline V CDR1 and CDR2: MNHEY, SVGEGT. CDR3 length equals 14 residues. Written as DNA, the CDR3 is TGTGCCAGCCATTCACTAGGACAGAACACTGAAGCTTTCTTT. It codes for CASHSLGQNTEAFF.

V usage is TRBV29-1 and J usage is TRBJ2-2; D is perhaps TRBD1 (6 bases). V lost 3 bases, J lost 2 bases, and 16 bases lay in between. The CDR3 totals 16 residues. Germline CDR1 and CDR2: SQVTM and ANQGSEA. CDR3 loop: CSVEVWGQFNTGELFF. The CDR3 DNA reads as TGCAGCGTTGAGGTTTGGGGGCAGTTTAACACCGGGGAGCTGTTTTTT.

V and J are TRBV29-1 and TRBJ2-4, with unresolved D. The CDR3 loop spans 14 amino acids. From germline, CDR1 is SQVTM and CDR2 ANQGSEA. V was trimmed by 1 base and J by 1 base, leaving 8 bases between them. The CDR3 reads CSVEGSAAKNIQYF. CDR3 DNA sequence: TGCAGCGTTGAAGGGTCAGCGGCCAAAAACATTCAGTACTTC.

This chain uses TRBV4-1 with TRBJ2-1; weak D call: TRBD1 (6 bases). Trimming pared 0 bases from V and 7 bases from J, leaving 10 bases between. The CDR3 length is 14 residues. Germline V gives CDR1 MGHRA, CDR2 YSYEKL. CDR3 amino acids: CASSQDGTGNEQFF. DNA for the CDR3: TGCGCCAGCAGCCAAGATGGTACAGGGAATGAGCAGTTCTTC.

This clonotype was observed many times. The chain carries TRBV6-2 or TRBV6-3 and TRBJ1-1; D is undetermined. Germline V gene sequence: CDR1 MNHEY, CDR2 SVGEGT. The CDR3 length is 14 residues. The V end lost 2 bases, the J end lost 2 bases, and 9 bases lay between the germline ends. CDR3 protein: CASSYLLGNTEAFF. The CDR3 nucleotides are TGTGCCAGCAGTTACCTCCTGGGTAACACTGAAGCTTTCTTT.

By share, this clonotype counts as medium-sized (0.01 to 0.1%). The V gene is TRBV12-3 or TRBV12-4, the J gene TRBJ2-5; no reliable D call. The length of the CDR3 is 15 residues. V gave up 1 base and J gave up 1 base, with 10 bases separating them. The CDR3 loop reads CASSLVGGPQETQYF. The CDR3 region has the DNA TGTGCCAGCAGTTTAGTTGGTGGACCCCAAGAGACCCAGTACTTC.

Many counts were recorded for this clonotype. The V and J genes are TRBV20-1 and TRBJ2-1; D call uncertain. CDR3 length: 14 residues. CDR1 is DFQATT, CDR2 SNEGSKA, per germline (reference sequence). V was trimmed by 2 bases and J by 0 bases, leaving 8 bases between them. The CDR3 region is CSARSGDSYNEQFF. The CDR3 DNA reads TGCAGTGCTAGATCCGGTGACTCCTACAATGAGCAGTTCTTC.

This clonotype is termed medium-sized (0.01 to 0.1%). The rearrangement links TRBV4-2 to TRBJ2-7; D is perhaps TRBD1 (5 bases). V was trimmed by 1 base and J by 3 bases, leaving 10 bases between them. The CDR3 loop spans 14 amino acids. Germline V CDR1 and CDR2: LGHNA, YNFKEQ. This CDR3 reads CASSQGRDSYEQYF. The CDR3 bases are TGTGCCAGCAGCCAAGGACGTGACAGCTACGAGCAGTACTTC.

The chain links TRBV7-2 to TRBJ2-7; D not resolved. CDR1 is SGHTA, CDR2 FQGNSA, per germline. This CDR3 has 14 amino acids. Trimming pared 2 bases from V and 2 bases from J, leaving 10 bases between. The CDR3 protein is CASSLSARTYEQYF. CDR3 nucleotide sequence: TGTGCCAGCAGCTTAAGCGCCAGGACCTACGAGCAGTACTTC.

This clonotype has at least ten counts. J is TRBJ2-7 and V is TRBV5-6; D gene unclear. Trimming removed 3 bases at V and 1 base at J, with 8 bases between. Per germline, CDR1 SGHDT and CDR2 YYEEEE. CDR3 length: 13 amino acids. In DNA, the CDR3 is TGTGCCAGCAGCTCGAGGAGATCCTACGAGCAGTACTTC. This sequence encodes CASSSRRSYEQYF. Filled out from reference TRBV5-6 and TRBJ2-7, the complete variable domain reads DAGVTQSPTHLIKTRGQQVTLRCSPKSGHDTVSWYQQALGQGPQFIFQYYEEEERQRGNFPDRFSGHQFPNYSSELNVNALLLGDSALYLCASSSRRSYEQYFGPGTRLTVT.

The sample holds one count of this clonotype. This chain connects TRBV28 to TRBJ2-7; TRBD2 matches 9 bases. Germline V gene data show CDR1 as MDHEN and CDR2 as SYDVKM. The J segment lost 9 bases and the V segment lost 6 bases, leaving 15 bases of the junction unmatched. The CDR3 is 15 residues long. Here the CDR3 reads CASSRSGRLLLGQYF. The CDR3 DNA follows: TGTGCCAGCAGCCGGAGCGGGAGGCTACTTTTGGGGCAGTACTTC.

This clonotype was recorded many times. The chain carries TRBV11-1 and TRBJ2-1, with 10 nucleotides matching TRBD1. The germline CDR1 and CDR2 sequences are SGHAT and FQDESV (reference sequence). The junction had 2 bases not matched to a gene; V was cut back by 3 bases and J by 9 bases. The CDR3 is made up of 13 amino acids. The CDR3 DNA follows: TGTGCCAGCAGCTTTGACAGGGGGCGTGAGCAGTTCTTC. Its translation is CASSFDRGREQFF.

This clonotype was counted ten times or more. This chain connects TRBV5-1 to TRBJ1-1; maybe TRBD1 (6 bases). The CDR3 consists of 14 residues. Trimming removed 0 bases at V and 1 base at J, with 7 bases between. CDR1 is SGHRS and CDR2 is YFSETQ in the germline V gene. Here the CDR3 reads CASSLEGQNTEAFF. The CDR3 nucleotides read TGCGCCAGCAGCTTGGAGGGACAGAACACTGAAGCTTTCTTT.

This clonotype is labeled medium-sized. This chain connects TRBV15 to TRBJ2-1, with TRBD1 as a possible D gene (6 bases). With 1 base removed from V and 2 bases from J, the gap between germline ends came to 9 bases. Germline V gene data show CDR1 as LNHNV and CDR2 as YYDKDF (reference sequence). The length of the CDR3 is 15 residues. CDR3 residues: CATSRGRGTYNEQFF. The DNA for the CDR3 is TGTGCCACCAGCAGAGGCAGGGGAACCTACAATGAGCAGTTCTTC.

This clonotype rates as medium-sized (0.01 to 0.1%). V and J are TRBV13 and TRBJ2-6, with D maybe TRBD1 (6 bases). Trimming took 0 bases from V and 0 from J, leaving 15 bases between them. CDR3 length: 19 amino acids. Germline loops: CDR1 PRHDT, CDR2 FYEKMQ (reference sequence). CDR3 sequence: CASSLGLGTGYSGANVLTF. Written as DNA, the CDR3 is TGTGCCAGCAGCTTAGGCCTCGGAACAGGGTACTCTGGGGCCAACGTCCTGACTTTC.

The chain joins TRBV27 to TRBJ1-5; tentatively, D is TRBD1 (5 bases). Germline lookup yields CDR1 MNHEY and CDR2 SMNVEV (reference sequence). The CDR3 is 14 amino acids. V was shortened by 2 bases and J by 2 bases, with 7 bases between the two germline ends. CDR3 amino acids: CASSLQGGNQPQHF. The CDR3 DNA sequence: TGTGCCAGCAGTTTACAGGGCGGCAATCAGCCCCAGCATTTT.

This clonotype is classed as medium-sized. V and J are TRBV7-2 and TRBJ2-3; 11 bases agree with TRBD2. This CDR3 is 16 amino acids long. Unmatched junction bases numbered 10, after V lost 5 bases and J lost 6 bases. CDR1 is SGHTA and CDR2 is FQGNSA in the germline V gene. The CDR3 loop is CASSPRGSSGGDTQYF. For the CDR3, the DNA is TGTGCCAGCAGCCCACGAGGGTCTAGCGGGGGGGATACGCAGTATTTT.

This clonotype is medium-sized (0.01 to 0.1%). The chain has TRBV3-1 and TRBJ2-7; D may be TRBD2 (6 bases). CDR1 LGHDT and CDR2 YNNKEL come from the germline V gene (reference sequence). The CDR3 length is 17 residues. The V end was cut by 4 bases, the J end by 0 bases, with 19 bases between. CDR3 sequence (DNA): TGTGCCAGCAGCCTAGCAGGCCGCGGGGCCTCCTCCTACGAGCAGTACTTC. It is translated as CASSLAGRGASSYEQYF.

This rearrangement joins TRBV7-2 to TRBJ2-7; D is undetermined. Deletions cut 5 bases from V and 0 bases from J, with 11 bases between. The germline V gene has CDR1 SGHTA and CDR2 FQGNSA. The CDR3 is 14 amino acids. The CDR3 DNA reads as TGTGCCAGCAGCCCCGGCGGCAGCTCCTACGAGCAGTACTTC. Protein: CASSPGGSSYEQYF.

A few counts support this clonotype. This rearrangement joins TRBV5-6 to TRBJ2-5; no clear D. CDR1 is SGHDT, CDR2 YYEEEE, per germline. This CDR3 contains 15 residues. V lost 4 bases to trimming and J lost 4 bases, with 17 bases between them. The CDR3 nucleotides are TGTGCCAGCAGCCTACGGCGCCTGGGTGGAGAGACCCAGTACTTC. Its translation: CASSLRRLGGETQYF.

By share, this clonotype counts as large (0.1 to 1%). This chain connects TRBV11-3 to TRBJ2-3, with D perhaps assigned TRBD1 or TRBD2 (6 bases each). Germline CDR1 and CDR2: SGHNT and YENEEA. The CDR3 contains 16 residues. The V end was cut by 5 bases, the J end by 1 base, with 16 bases between. The CDR3 DNA is TGTGCCAGCAGCGAAAGAACCGGGGGCCGCACAGATACGCAGTATTTT. Protein product: CASSERTGGRTDTQYF.